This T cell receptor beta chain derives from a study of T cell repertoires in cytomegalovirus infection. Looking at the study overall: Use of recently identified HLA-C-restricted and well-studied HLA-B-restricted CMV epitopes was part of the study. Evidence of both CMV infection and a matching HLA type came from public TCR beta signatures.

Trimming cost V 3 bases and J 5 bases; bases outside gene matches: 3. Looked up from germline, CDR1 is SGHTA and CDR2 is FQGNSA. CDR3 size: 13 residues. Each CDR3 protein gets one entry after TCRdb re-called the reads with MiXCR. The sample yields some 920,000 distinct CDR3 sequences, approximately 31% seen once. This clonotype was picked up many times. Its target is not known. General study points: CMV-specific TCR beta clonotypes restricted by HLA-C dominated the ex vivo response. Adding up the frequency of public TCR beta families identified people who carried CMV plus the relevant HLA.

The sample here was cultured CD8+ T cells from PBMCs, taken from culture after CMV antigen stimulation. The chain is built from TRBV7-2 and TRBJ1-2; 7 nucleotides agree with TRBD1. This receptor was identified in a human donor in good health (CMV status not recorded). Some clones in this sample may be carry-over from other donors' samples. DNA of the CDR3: TGTGCCAGCAGCTTTACAGGGGAGTATGGCTACACCTTC. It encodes CASSFTGEYGYTF.